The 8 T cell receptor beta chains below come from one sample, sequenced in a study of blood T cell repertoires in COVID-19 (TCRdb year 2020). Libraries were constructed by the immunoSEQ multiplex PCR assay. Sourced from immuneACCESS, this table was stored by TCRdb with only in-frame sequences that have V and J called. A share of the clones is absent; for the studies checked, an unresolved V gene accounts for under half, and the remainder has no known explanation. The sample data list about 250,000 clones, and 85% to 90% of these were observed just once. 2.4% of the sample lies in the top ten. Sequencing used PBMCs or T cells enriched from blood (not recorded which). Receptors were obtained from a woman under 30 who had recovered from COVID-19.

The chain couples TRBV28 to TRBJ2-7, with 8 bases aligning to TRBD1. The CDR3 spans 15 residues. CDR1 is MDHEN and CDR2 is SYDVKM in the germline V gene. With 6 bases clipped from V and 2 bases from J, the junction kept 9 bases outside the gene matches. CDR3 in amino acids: CASRNRDRGPYEQYF. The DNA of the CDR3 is TGTGCCAGCAGAAACAGAGACAGGGGACCCTACGAGCAGTACTTC.

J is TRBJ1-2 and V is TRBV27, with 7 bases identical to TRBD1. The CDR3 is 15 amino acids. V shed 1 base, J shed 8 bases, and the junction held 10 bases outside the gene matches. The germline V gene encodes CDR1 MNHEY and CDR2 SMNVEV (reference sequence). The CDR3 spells CASSLYRGPPGGYTF. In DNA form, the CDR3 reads TGTGCCAGCAGTTTATATAGGGGGCCTCCGGGAGGCTACACCTTC.

Here the CDR3 DNA reads TGTGCCAGCAGCTTGAGCGGGGGTGGGTACAATGAGCAGTTCTTC. This translates into CASSLSGGGYNEQFF. The chain carries TRBV11-2 and TRBJ2-1; 8 bases match TRBD2. V was pared by 3 bases and J by 4 bases, with 5 bases of the junction left unmatched. This CDR3 contains 15 residues. The V gene's germline CDR1 is SGHAT and CDR2 FQNNGV.

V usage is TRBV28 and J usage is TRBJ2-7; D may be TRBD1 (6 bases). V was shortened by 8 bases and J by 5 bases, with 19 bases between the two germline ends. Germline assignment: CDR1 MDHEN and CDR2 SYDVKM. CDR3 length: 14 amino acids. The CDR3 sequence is CASSWSWTANEQYF. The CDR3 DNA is TGTGCCAGCTCGTGGTCCTGGACAGCGAACGAGCAGTACTTC.

The CDR3 here is CASRLWATLSSGANVLTF. CDR3 sequence (DNA): TGTGCCAGCAGGTTATGGGCCACTCTCTCCTCTGGGGCCAACGTCCTGACTTTC. The chain joins TRBV5-5 to TRBJ2-6, with no clear D. CDR1 and CDR2 from the germline V gene are SGHKS and YYEKEE (reference sequence). The CDR3 extends over 18 amino acids. The V gene lost 5 bases and the J gene lost 0 bases, with 18 bases spanning the gap.

CDR3 amino acids: CASSQDGGIGGLSYEQYF. The CDR3 DNA sequence: TGCGCCAGCAGCCAAGATGGGGGGATAGGGGGCCTTTCCTACGAGCAGTACTTC. The rearrangement joins TRBV4-1 to TRBJ2-7, with TRBD1 as a possible D gene (7 bases). The ends were cut back, 0 bases at V and 1 base at J, with 19 bases in the middle. The CDR3 is 18 residues long. The germline CDR1 and CDR2 sequences are MGHRA and YSYEKL.

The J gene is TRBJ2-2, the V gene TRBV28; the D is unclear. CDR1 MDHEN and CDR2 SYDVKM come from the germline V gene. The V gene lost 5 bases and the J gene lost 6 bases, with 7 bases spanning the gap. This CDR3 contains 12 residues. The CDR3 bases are TGTGCCAGCAGTGAGGTAGCCGGGGAGCTGTTTTTT. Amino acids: CASSEVAGELFF.

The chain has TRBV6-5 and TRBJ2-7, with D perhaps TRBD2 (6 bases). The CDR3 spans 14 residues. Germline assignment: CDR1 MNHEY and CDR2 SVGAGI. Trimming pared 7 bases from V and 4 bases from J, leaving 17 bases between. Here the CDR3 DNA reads TGTGCCAGCACTCGTGCGGGGACCCCTTACGAGCAGTACTTC. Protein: CASTRAGTPYEQYF.